The rows below give T cell receptor beta chains drawn from one sample of a study of blood T cell repertoires in COVID-19. Clones were sequenced by immunoSEQ multiplex PCR, and TCRdb holds only the in-frame ones, with some missing. The sample has approximately 70,000 clones; 87% are singletons. The sample was peripheral blood. Receptors originate from a woman aged 45-65 years with COVID-19, enrolled during active disease. Both conserved end residues are part of each CDR3.

TRBV18,TRBJ1-6,CASSQISGQTYNSPLHF
TRBV5-1,TRBJ2-7,CASSSGTSSNEQYF
TRBV2,TRBJ1-5,CASRAGQGAGNQPQHF
TRBV7-3,TRBJ2-1,CASSPRGLVYNEQFF
TRBV7-8,TRBJ2-7,CASSFSSVYEQYF
TRBV5-1,TRBJ1-4,CASSLRGQGALTTNEKLFF
TRBV19,TRBJ1-1,CASTLQGGRNTEAFF
TRBV24-1,TRBJ1-4,CATSDPPPGKLFF
TRBV15,TRBJ2-7,CATSREGGTASYEQYF
TRBV29-1,TRBJ2-1,CSVDTYNEQFF
TRBV5-1,TRBJ2-7,CASQASIMDEQYF
TRBV2,TRBJ2-4,CASRTGQGGIQYF
TRBV3-1/TRBV3-2,TRBJ2-5,CASSQSGSRVVGTQYF
TRBV4-1,TRBJ2-5,CASSQSTDSRETQYF
TRBV4-1,TRBJ1-4,CASSQVGLNEKLFF
TRBV28,TRBJ2-1,CASSFYRSRAGEQFF
TRBV30,TRBJ1-3,CAWNLGSSGNTIYF
TRBV5-5,TRBJ2-3,CASSQGGTDTQYF
TRBV9,TRBJ2-7,CASSPGTGAAYEQYF
TRBV6-5,TRBJ1-5,CASSSSGGYSNQPQHF
TRBV2,TRBJ2-1,CAGGNSYNEQFF
TRBV7-3,TRBJ2-3,CASSLAGAGDTQYF
TRBV7-2,TRBJ2-3,CASSLQSSTDTQYF
TRBV2,TRBJ2-1,CASSEVGGNEQFF
TRBV3-1/TRBV3-2,TRBJ2-7,CASSQVPAGTGGEQYF
TRBV7-8,TRBJ2-1,CASSLFRSGRAGNEQFF
TRBV6-2/TRBV6-3,TRBJ1-1,CASSHRRYTEAFF
TRBV2,TRBJ2-7,CASSPTGLEQYF
TRBV28,TRBJ2-3,CASSPTSGIPSDTQYF
TRBV9,TRBJ2-1,CASSVAVYNEQFF
TRBV15,TRBJ2-1,CATSRDASGSYNEQFF
TRBV12-3/TRBV12-4,TRBJ2-7,CASSQTPAWEQYF
TRBV27,TRBJ2-1,CASSPQAGALFNEQFF
TRBV10-2,TRBJ2-2,CASRTRTSLRDTGELFF
TRBV6-2/TRBV6-3,TRBJ2-5,CASSFANSRGTQYF
TRBV30,TRBJ2-7,CAWSPISGQAGREQYF
TRBV28,TRBJ1-2,CASSQRWTGFGYTF
TRBV6-5,TRBJ1-5,CASSSVTGGSQPQHF
TRBV19,TRBJ2-3,CASSLTLAGADTQYF
TRBV11-3,TRBJ2-1,CASSLGQRYNEQFF
TRBV7-2,TRBJ2-2,CASSSPGLAGGNTGELFF
TRBV10-1,TRBJ2-5,CASSELMYWATETQYF
TRBV12-2,TRBJ2-7,CASRSTGDKSSYEQYF
TRBV7-8,TRBJ2-7,CASSLTTELYEQYF
TRBV5-4,TRBJ2-7,CASSRVGRGDEQYF
TRBV18,TRBJ1-6,CASSWQGDSPLHF
TRBV27,TRBJ2-7,CATRRQGGNEQYF
TRBV4-3,TRBJ2-7,CASSLGTGGGYEQYF
TRBV5-1,TRBJ1-2,CASSPSRQGANYGYTF
TRBV5-1,TRBJ2-7,CASSAHRGSVYEQYF
TRBV10-1,TRBJ1-5,CASSEAGSNQPQHF